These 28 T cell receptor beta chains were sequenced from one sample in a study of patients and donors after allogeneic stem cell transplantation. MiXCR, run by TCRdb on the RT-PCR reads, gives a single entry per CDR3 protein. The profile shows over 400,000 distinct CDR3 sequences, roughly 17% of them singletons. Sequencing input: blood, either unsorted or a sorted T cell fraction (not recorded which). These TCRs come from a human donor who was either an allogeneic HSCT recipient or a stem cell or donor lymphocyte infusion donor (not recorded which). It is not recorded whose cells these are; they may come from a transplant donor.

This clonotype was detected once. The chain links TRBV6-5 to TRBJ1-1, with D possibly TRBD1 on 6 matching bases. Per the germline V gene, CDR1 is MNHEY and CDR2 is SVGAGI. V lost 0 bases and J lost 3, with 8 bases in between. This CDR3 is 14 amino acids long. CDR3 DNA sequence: TGTGCCAGCAGTTACTCGAACAGGGACACTGAAGCTTTCTTT. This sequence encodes CASSYSNRDTEAFF.

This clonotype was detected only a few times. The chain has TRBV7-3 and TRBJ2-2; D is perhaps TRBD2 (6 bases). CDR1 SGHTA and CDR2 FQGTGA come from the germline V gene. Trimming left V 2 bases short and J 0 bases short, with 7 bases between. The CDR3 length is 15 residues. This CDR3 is CASSLGLSNTGELFF. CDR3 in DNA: TGTGCCAGCAGCTTAGGACTATCGAACACCGGGGAGCTGTTTTTT.

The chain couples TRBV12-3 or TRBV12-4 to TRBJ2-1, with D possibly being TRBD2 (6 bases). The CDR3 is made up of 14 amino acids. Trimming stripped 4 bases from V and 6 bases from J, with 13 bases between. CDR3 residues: CASSYSGTSNEQFF. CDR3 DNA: TGTGCCAGCAGTTACTCGGGGACTTCCAATGAGCAGTTCTTC.

CDR3 in amino acids: CASSLALGSSYNEQFF. For the CDR3, the DNA is TGTGCCAGCAGCTTAGCCCTGGGGAGCTCCTACAATGAGCAGTTCTTC. This sequence joins TRBV11-3 and TRBJ2-1, with D possibly being TRBD2 (5 bases). CDR3 length equals 16 residues. Germline V lookup: CDR1 SGHNT, CDR2 YENEEA. The V end was cut by 1 base, the J end by 0 bases, with 10 bases between.

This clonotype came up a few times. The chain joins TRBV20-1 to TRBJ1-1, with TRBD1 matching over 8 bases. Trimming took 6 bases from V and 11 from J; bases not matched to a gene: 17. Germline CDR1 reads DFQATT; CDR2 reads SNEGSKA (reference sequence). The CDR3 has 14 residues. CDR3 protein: CSALPTGGALRAFF. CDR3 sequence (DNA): TGCAGTGCCCTACCCACAGGGGGGGCTTTGCGGGCTTTCTTT.

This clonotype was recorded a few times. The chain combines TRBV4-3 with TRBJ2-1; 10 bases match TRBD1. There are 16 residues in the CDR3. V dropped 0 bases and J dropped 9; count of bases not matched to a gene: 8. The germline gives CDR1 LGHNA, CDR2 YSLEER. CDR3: CASSQDRDRGSGEQFF. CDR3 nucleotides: TGCGCCAGCAGCCAAGACCGGGACAGGGGATCGGGTGAGCAGTTCTTC.

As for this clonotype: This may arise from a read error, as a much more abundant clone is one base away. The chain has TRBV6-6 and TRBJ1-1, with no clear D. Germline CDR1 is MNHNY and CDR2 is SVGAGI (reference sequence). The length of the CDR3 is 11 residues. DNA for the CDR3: TGTGCCAGCTGGTGGGTCACTGTAGCTTTCTTT. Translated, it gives CASWWVTVAFF.

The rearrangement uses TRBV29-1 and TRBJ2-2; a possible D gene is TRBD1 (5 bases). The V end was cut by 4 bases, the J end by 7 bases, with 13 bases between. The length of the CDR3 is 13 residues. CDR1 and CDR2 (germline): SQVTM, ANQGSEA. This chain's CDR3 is CSVGVGANGELFF. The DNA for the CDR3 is TGCAGCGTTGGAGTAGGGGCGAACGGGGAGCTGTTTTTT.

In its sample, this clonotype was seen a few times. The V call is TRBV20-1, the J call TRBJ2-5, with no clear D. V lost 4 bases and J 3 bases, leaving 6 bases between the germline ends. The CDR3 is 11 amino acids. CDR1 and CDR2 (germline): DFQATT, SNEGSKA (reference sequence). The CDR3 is CSAMVKETQYF. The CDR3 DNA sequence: TGCAGTGCTATGGTCAAAGAGACCCAGTACTTC.

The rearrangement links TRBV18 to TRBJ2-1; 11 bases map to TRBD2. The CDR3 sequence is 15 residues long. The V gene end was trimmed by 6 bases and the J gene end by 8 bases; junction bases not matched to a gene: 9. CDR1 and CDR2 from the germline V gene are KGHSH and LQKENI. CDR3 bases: TGTGCCAGCTCCCTCGTAGCGGGAGGGCAGGATGAGCAGTTCTTC. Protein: CASSLVAGGQDEQFF. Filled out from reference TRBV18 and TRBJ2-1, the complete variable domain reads NAGVMQNPRHLVRRRGQEARLRCSPMKGHSHVYWYRQLPEEGLKFMVYLQKENIIDESGMPKERFSAEFPKEGPSILRIQQVVRGDSAAYFCASSLVAGGQDEQFFGPGTRLTVL.

CDR3 bases: TGTGCCAGCTCACCACGCGGGACTTCCGAAGCTTTCTTT. It specifies CASSPRGTSEAFF. The chain joins TRBV18 to TRBJ1-1; TRBD1 is a possible D gene (5 bases). The germline V gene encodes CDR1 KGHSH and CDR2 LQKENI. The CDR3 totals 13 residues. The ends were cut back, 1 base at V and 8 bases at J, with 11 bases in the middle.

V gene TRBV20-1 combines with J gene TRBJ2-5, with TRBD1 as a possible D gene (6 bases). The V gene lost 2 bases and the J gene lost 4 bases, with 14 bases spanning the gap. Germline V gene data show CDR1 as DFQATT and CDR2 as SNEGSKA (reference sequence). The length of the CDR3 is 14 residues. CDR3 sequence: CSARLSRDTETQYF. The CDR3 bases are TGCAGTGCTAGACTGAGTAGGGACACAGAGACCCAGTACTTC.

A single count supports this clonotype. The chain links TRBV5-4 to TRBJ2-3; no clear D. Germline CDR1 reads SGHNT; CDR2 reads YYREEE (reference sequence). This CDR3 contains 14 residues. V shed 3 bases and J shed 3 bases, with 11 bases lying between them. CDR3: CASSSTLGTDTQYF. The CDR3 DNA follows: TGTGCCAGCAGCTCGACGCTGGGGACAGATACGCAGTATTTT.

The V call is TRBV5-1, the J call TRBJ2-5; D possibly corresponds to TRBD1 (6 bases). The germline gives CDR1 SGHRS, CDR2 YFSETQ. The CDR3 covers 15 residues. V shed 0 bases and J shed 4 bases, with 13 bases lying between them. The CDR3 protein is CASSLGGGSGETQYF. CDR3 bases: TGCGCCAGCAGCTTGGGAGGGGGTAGTGGAGAGACCCAGTACTTC.

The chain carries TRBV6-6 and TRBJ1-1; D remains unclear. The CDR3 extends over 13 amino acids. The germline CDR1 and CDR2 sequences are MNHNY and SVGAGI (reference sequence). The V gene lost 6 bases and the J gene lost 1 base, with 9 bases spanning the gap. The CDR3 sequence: CASRTKENTEAFF. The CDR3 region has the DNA TGTGCCAGCAGGACAAAGGAGAACACTGAAGCTTTCTTT.

CDR3 DNA: TGTGCCAGCAGCCTGAGCGCAACTAATGAAAAACTGTTTTTT. Translation gives CASSLSATNEKLFF. The chain links TRBV7-2 to TRBJ1-4; no reliable D call. Trimming stripped 5 bases from V and 0 bases from J, with 7 bases between. Germline V gene data show CDR1 as SGHTA and CDR2 as FQGNSA. This CDR3 has 14 amino acids.

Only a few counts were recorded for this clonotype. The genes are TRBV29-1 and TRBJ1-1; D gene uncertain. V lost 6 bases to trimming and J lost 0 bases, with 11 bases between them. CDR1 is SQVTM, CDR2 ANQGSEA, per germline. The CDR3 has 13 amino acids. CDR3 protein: CSVHSLMNTEAFF. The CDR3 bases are TGCAGCGTCCACAGTTTAATGAACACTGAAGCTTTCTTT.

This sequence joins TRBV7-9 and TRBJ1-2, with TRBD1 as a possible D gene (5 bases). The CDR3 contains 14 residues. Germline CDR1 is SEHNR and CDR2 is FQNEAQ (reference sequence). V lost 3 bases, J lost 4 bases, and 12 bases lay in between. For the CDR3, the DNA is TGTGCCAGCAGCTTGGGGGGACTGAGCTATGGCTACACCTTC. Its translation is CASSLGGLSYGYTF.

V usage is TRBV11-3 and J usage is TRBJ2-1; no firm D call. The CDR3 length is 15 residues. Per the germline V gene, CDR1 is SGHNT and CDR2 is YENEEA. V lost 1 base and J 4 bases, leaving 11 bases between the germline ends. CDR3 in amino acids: CASSLGSTAYNEQFF. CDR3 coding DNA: TGTGCCAGCAGCTTAGGGAGTACGGCATACAATGAGCAGTTCTTC.

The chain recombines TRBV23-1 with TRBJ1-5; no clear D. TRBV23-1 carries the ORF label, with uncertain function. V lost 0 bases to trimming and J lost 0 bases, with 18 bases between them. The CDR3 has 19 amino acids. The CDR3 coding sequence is TGCGCCAGCAGTCAATCCCCCCGGATTAATCTCTATAGCAATCAGCCCCAGCATTTT. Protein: CASSQSPRINLYSNQPQHF.

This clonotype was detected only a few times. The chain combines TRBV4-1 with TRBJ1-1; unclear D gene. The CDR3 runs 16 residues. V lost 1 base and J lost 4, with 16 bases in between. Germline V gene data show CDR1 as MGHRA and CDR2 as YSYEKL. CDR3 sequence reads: CASSQGRHNGPTEAFF. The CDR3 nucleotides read TGCGCCAGCAGCCAAGGGAGGCACAATGGACCCACTGAAGCTTTCTTT.

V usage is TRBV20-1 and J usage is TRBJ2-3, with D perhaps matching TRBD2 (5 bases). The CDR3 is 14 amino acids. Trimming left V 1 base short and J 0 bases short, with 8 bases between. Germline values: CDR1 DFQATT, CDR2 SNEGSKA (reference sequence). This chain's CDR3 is CSARGRGSTDTQYF. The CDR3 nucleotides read TGCAGTGCTAGAGGGAGAGGGAGCACAGATACGCAGTATTTT.

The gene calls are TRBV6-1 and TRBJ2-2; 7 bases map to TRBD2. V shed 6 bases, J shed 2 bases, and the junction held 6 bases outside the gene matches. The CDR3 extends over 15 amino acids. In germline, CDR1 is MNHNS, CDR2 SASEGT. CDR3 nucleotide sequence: TGTGCCAGCAGACAGACTAGCAGCAACACCGGGGAGCTGTTTTTT. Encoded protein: CASRQTSSNTGELFF.

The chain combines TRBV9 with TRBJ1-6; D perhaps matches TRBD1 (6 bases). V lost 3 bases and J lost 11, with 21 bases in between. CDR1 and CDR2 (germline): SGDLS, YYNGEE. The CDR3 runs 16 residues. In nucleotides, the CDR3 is TGTGCCAGCAGCGCCAATCCGACAGGCGGCCCCCCACCCCTCCACTTT. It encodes CASSANPTGGPPPLHF.

CDR3 loop: CATGAGYNEQFF. The CDR3 DNA is TGTGCCACCGGAGCGGGCTACAATGAGCAGTTCTTC. The rearrangement links TRBV10-3 to TRBJ2-1; D may be TRBD2 (6 bases). The CDR3 extends over 12 amino acids. V gave up 10 bases and J gave up 3 bases, with 10 bases separating them. From germline, CDR1 is ENHRY and CDR2 SYGVKD.

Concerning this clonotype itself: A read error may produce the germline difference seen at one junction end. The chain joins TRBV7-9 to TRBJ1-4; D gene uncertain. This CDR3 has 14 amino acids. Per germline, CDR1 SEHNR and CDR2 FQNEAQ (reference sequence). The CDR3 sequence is CSSSSRKMDEKLFF. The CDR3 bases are TGTTCCAGCAGCTCCCGGAAGATGGATGAAAAACTGTTTTTT.

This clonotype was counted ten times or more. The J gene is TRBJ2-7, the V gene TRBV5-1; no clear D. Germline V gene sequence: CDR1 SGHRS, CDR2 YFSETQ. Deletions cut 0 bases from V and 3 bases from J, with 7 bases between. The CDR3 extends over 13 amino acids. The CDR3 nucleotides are TGCGCCAGCAGCTTGGGACTTAACTACGAGCAGTACTTC. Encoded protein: CASSLGLNYEQYF.

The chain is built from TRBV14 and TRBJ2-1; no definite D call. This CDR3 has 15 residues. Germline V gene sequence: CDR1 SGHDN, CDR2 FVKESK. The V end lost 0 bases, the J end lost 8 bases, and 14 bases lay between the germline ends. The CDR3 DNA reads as TGTGCCAGCAGCCAAGAGGACCCCGCGTTCGATGAGCAGTTCTTC. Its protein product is CASSQEDPAFDEQFF.